There are a few counts of the clone carrying this T cell receptor beta chain. No antigen is known for it. The authors extracted at least 6 micrograms of total RNA per sample. PCR was performed a second time for roughly 7 to 12 cycles using a sample-barcoded 5' primer and a J-beta primer mix. MiXCR was run by TCRdb on the 5' RACE reads, yielding one entry per CDR3 protein. The data show about 670,000 distinct CDR3 sequences, over 40% seen once. The CDR3 covers 13 residues. Germline CDR1 LNHNV, CDR2 YYDKDF (reference sequence). Trimming pared 3 bases from V and 9 bases from J, leaving 12 bases between. The data were taken from a study of blood T cells in healthy people across ages. Background on the study: Template switching captured about one barcoded beta molecule per two T cells. Study-level points and caveats: Naive CD4+ cells and diversity were both higher in long-lived donors than in aged donors.

V usage is TRBV15 and J usage is TRBJ1-3; weak D call: TRBD1 (5 bases). The specimen sequenced was blood. The receptor's source is a woman of 80 years or more in good health. This CDR3 reads CATSRDTTSTIYF. Here the CDR3 DNA reads TGTGCCACCAGCAGGGACACCACGTCCACCATATATTTT.